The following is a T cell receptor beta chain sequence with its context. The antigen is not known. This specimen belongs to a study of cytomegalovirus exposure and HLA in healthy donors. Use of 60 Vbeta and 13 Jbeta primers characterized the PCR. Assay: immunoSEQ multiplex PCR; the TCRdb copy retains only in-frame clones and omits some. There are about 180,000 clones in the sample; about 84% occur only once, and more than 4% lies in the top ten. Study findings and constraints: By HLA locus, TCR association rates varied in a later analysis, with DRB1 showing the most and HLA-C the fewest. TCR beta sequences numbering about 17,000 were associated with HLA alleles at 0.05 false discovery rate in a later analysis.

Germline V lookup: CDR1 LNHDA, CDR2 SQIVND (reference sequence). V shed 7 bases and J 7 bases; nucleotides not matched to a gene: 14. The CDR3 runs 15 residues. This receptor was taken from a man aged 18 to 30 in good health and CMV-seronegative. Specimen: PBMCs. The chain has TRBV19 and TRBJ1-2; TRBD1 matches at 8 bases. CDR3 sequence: CASNWPGGAGFGYTF. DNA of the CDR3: TGTGCCAGTAACTGGCCAGGGGGCGCAGGCTTTGGCTACACCTTC.